Reported below is one TCR beta chain. This clonotype was seen more than once but under ten times. It lacks a known antigen. Per-base qualities were not stored, and no clone one base away is much larger. Taken from the germline V gene, the CDR1 and CDR2 loops are ENHRY and SYGVKD. The CDR3, cysteine through phenylalanine, is 14 amino acids long. CDR3 DNA only is kept here, 42 bases in frame from base 1. Unmatched junction bases come to 6, with V trimmed by 4 bases and J by 4 bases. Every donor in the study was a healthy Caucasian. The twin cohort comprised three pairs of female monozygotic twins, all aged roughly 18 to 29 years. CD4+ and CD8+ T cell populations were isolated with positive isolation kits from Invitrogen. The data stem from a study of identical twins (dated by TCRdb to the mid-2010s). Study-wide context: To test whether fetal clonotypes persist, this study deep-sequenced TCR alpha and beta repertoires from monozygotic twins, from unrelated adults of various ages, and from cord blood. To rule out contamination, replicate twin experiments were performed at different times with different library preparation protocols. The research as a whole found: In beta out-of-frame sequences, excess twin sharing was weaker, because having fewer shared sequences lowered the signal-to-noise ratio. Compared with coincidental sharing between unrelated individuals, out-of-frame TCR alpha sequences shared between twins had an excess of sequences with low generation probability. Conclusions relied on cross-sectional statistical analysis, since the same donors could not be followed over many years. Abundant cord blood beta clonotypes had fewer insertions, young adult naive repertoires showed a similar but weaker trend, and memory repertoires showed no such trend. In monozygotic twins, out-of-frame TCR alpha sharing was systematically underestimated by recombination models, although the models agreed with sharing between unrelated individuals. Invariant T cells such as MAIT and iNKT could partly confound zero-insertion analyses, though diverse VJ usage argued against this for most clonotypes.

The method behind the library was 5' RACE. Sequencing used an Illumina HiSeq 2000. A universal primer binding site was introduced by template switching, and a unique molecular identifier was present in the final cDNA, enabling accurate counting of TCR cDNA molecules. Specific primers in the conserved constant-segment region were used to synthesize first-strand cDNA for TCR alpha and beta chains. To control for contamination, every cDNA library was double barcoded, receiving both a SMART-Mk sample barcode and Illumina barcodes. Two successive PCR steps introduced TruSeq adapter sequences along with Illumina sample barcodes. Sequencing of the TCR alpha and beta cDNA libraries was done on the Illumina HiSeq platform using custom primers. As for the original processing: Raw reads were processed with MiGEC to extract unique molecular identifiers, and MiXCR was used to determine CDR3 positions. Recombination models were inferred per individual with the repgenHMM and IGoR tools using an EM algorithm. The tcR package in R was used for shared clonotype analysis, with sharing normalized by the product of cloneset sizes. Out-of-frame nonproductive sequences were analyzed to study raw recombination free of thymic and clonal selection effects. TCRdb itself trimmed the public reads at Q25 with fastp, ran MiXCR and retained productive beta chains. Each entry merges the rows of one CDR3 protein and shows their most common DNA and genes. None of the V and J calls come from the authors' own analysis; TCRdb made them. The sample contains a few hundred thousand distinct CDR3 sequences, roughly an eighth of them found a single time. Around 6.9% of the sample is in the top ten clones.

This sample also appeared in a second study, on yellow fever vaccine responses in identical twins. As noted in the second study: The authors reported that the T cell response to vaccination in identical twins appeared partly convergent and partly personalized. In the study, vaccine-responding T cell clones were precisely tracked in identical twins.

The sequenced sample consisted of CD8+ T cells sorted from blood. The receptor comes from a woman aged 18-29 years in good health. This chain is built from TRBV10-3 and TRBJ2-5; 7 of the junction bases match TRBD2. Here the CDR3 is given as CAISGGGGIETQYF. The nucleotide sequence is TGTGCCATCAGTGGTGGGGGGGGGATAGAGACCCAGTACTTC.